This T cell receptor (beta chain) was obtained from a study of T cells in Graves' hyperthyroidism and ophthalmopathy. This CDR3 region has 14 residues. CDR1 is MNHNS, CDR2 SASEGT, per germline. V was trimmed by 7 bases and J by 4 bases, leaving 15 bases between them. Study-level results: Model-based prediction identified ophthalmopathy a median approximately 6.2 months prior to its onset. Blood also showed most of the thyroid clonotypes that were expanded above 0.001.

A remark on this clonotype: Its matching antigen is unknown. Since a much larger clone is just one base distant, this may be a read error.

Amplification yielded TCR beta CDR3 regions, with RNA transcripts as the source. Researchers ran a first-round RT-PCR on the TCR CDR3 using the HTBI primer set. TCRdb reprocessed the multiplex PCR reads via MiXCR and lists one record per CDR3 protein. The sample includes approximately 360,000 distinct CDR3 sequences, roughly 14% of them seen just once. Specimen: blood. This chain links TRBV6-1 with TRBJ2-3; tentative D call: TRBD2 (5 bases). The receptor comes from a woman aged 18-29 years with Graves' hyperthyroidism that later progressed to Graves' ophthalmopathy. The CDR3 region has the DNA TGTGCCAGCACTAACGGGAACCCGTCAGATACGCAGTATTTT. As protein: CASTNGNPSDTQYF.